Each of the 18 T cell receptor beta chains below was sequenced from the same sample in a study of T cells in Graves' hyperthyroidism and ophthalmopathy. From RNA transcripts, TCR beta CDR3 regions were amplified. HTBI primers were used for first-round RT-PCR of the TCR CDR3. TCRdb reprocessed the multiplex PCR reads via MiXCR and lists one record per CDR3 protein. Among more than 500,000 distinct CDR3 sequences listed, 15% to 20% were seen once. The sequencing sample was made of blood. The receptors derive from a woman aged 25-40 years with Graves' ophthalmopathy.

This clonotype has a count of ten or more. The J gene is TRBJ2-3, the V gene TRBV7-3, with 7 bases lining up with TRBD1. The CDR3 spans 16 residues. Unmatched junction bases numbered 8, after V lost 5 bases and J lost 0 bases. Per the germline V gene, CDR1 is SGHTA and CDR2 is FQGTGA. CDR3 coding DNA: TGTGCCAGCAGCCAACAGGGGACCCGGAGCACAGATACGCAGTATTTT. Its protein is CASSQQGTRSTDTQYF.

The chain recombines TRBV9 with TRBJ1-6; D unclear. The V gene lost 0 bases and the J gene lost 6 bases, with 7 bases spanning the gap. Germline assignment: CDR1 SGDLS and CDR2 YYNGEE. There are 14 residues in the CDR3. The CDR3 reads CASSVEGSNSPLHF. In DNA form, the CDR3 reads TGTGCCAGCAGCGTAGAGGGCAGTAATTCACCCCTCCACTTT.

The CDR3 reads CASLNMNTEAFF. The CDR3 DNA reads TGTGCCAGTCTCAACATGAACACTGAAGCTTTCTTT. This chain joins TRBV19 and TRBJ1-1, with D hard to call. Trimming removed 8 bases from V and 0 bases from J, with 7 bases in between. The CDR3 spans 12 residues. Germline loops: CDR1 LNHDA, CDR2 SQIVND (reference sequence).

The chain couples TRBV28 to TRBJ2-7, with D possibly TRBD2 on 5 matching bases. The ends were cut back, 7 bases at V and 1 base at J, with 8 bases in the middle. The CDR3 totals 12 residues. The germline CDR1 and CDR2 sequences are MDHEN and SYDVKM. The CDR3 is CASTRVSYEQYF. The CDR3 DNA is TGTGCCAGCACGAGGGTTTCCTACGAGCAGTACTTC. Full variable domain (outside the CDR3, taken from reference TRBV28 and TRBJ2-7): DVKVTQSSRYLVKRTGEKVFLECVQDMDHENMFWYRQDPGLGLRLIYFSYDVKMKEKGDIPEGYSVSREKKERFSLILESASTNQTSMYLCASTRVSYEQYFGPGTRLTVT.

There are a few counts of this clonotype. The V gene is TRBV11-2, the J gene TRBJ1-2; D uncertain. Germline CDR1 SGHAT, CDR2 FQNNGV. The ends were cut back, 5 bases at V and 4 bases at J, with 8 bases in the middle. There are 12 residues in the CDR3. This CDR3 is CASSAATYGYTF. The CDR3 DNA follows: TGTGCCAGCAGCGCAGCTACCTATGGCTACACCTTC.

The genes are TRBV6-1 and TRBJ1-1, with TRBD1 matching over 9 bases. Germline loops: CDR1 MNHNS, CDR2 SASEGT. The CDR3 contains 17 residues. The V segment lost 6 bases and the J segment 1 base; nucleotides outside the gene matches: 12. The CDR3 is CASSPRNRGRENTEAFF. The CDR3 DNA is TGTGCCAGCAGCCCAAGGAACAGGGGGCGGGAGAACACTGAAGCTTTCTTT.

This clonotype was seen only a few times. The chain has TRBV7-9 and TRBJ2-1; 12 bases are a match to TRBD2. CDR1 is SEHNR and CDR2 is FQNEAQ in the germline V gene (reference sequence). V shed 7 bases, J shed 10 bases, and the junction held 8 bases outside the gene matches. The CDR3 is 14 residues long. The CDR3 protein is CASILAGGPKEQFF. DNA of the CDR3: TGTGCCAGCATCCTAGCGGGAGGGCCGAAAGAGCAGTTCTTC.

This clonotype occurred many times. The gene calls are TRBV25-1 and TRBJ2-5; D is perhaps TRBD1 or TRBD2 (5 bases each). Trimming shortened V by 4 bases and J by 5 bases, and 17 bases separated the two germline ends. The CDR3 extends over 15 amino acids. Germline V gene data show CDR1 as MGHDK and CDR2 as SYGVNS. CDR3 in amino acids: CASSGGTYQVETQYF. The CDR3 DNA is TGTGCCAGCAGTGGGGGGACCTACCAAGTCGAGACCCAGTACTTC.

There are a few counts of this clonotype. This chain joins TRBV20-1 and TRBJ1-2, with unresolved D. CDR1 and CDR2 from the germline V gene are DFQATT and SNEGSKA (reference sequence). The CDR3 covers 14 residues. V shed 1 base and J shed 1 base, with 10 bases lying between them. The chain's CDR3 is CSARVIRDNYGYTF. DNA for the CDR3: TGCAGTGCTAGAGTGATCCGGGATAACTATGGCTACACCTTC.

This clonotype was seen just once. V is TRBV2 and J is TRBJ2-3; D not resolved. V was trimmed by 5 bases and J by 4 bases, leaving 10 bases between them. Germline loops: CDR1 SNHLY, CDR2 FYNNEI. The CDR3 has 13 amino acids. The CDR3 is CASSTDKPDTQYF. As DNA, the CDR3 is TGTGCCAGCAGTACTGACAAGCCAGATACGCAGTATTTT.

This clonotype was recorded at least ten times. The chain has TRBV6-1 and TRBJ1-2, with 9 bases matching TRBD1. The CDR3 is made up of 16 amino acids. V dropped 5 bases and J dropped 6; count of bases not matched to a gene: 13. The germline CDR1 and CDR2 sequences are MNHNS and SASEGT. CDR3 protein: CASSSSGTGIFDGYTF. The CDR3 nucleotides read TGTGCCAGCAGTTCTTCTGGGACAGGGATCTTTGATGGCTACACCTTC.

This clonotype has a count of ten or more. The J gene is TRBJ2-7, the V gene TRBV11-2; D not resolved. Trimming took off 5 bases at V and 0 bases at J, with 8 bases between the two ends. Germline CDR1 reads SGHAT; CDR2 reads FQNNGV. This CDR3 has 13 amino acids. CDR3 region: CASSRWGSYEQYF. The CDR3, as DNA: TGTGCCAGCAGCCGATGGGGCTCCTACGAGCAGTACTTC.

This clonotype was counted between two and nine times. This chain joins TRBV3-1 and TRBJ2-6; no clear D gene. The V end lost 2 bases, the J end lost 2 bases, and 1 base lay between the germline ends. Germline V gene data show CDR1 as LGHDT and CDR2 as YNNKEL (reference sequence). The CDR3 is 13 amino acids. The CDR3 here is CASSQTGANVLTF. CDR3 coding DNA: TGTGCCAGCAGCCAAACTGGGGCCAACGTCCTGACTTTC.

This chain links TRBV4-3 with TRBJ2-7; TRBD2 matches at 11 bases. The germline CDR1 and CDR2 sequences are LGHNA and YSLEER. This CDR3 is built from 16 residues. Germline trimming cut 4 bases from V and 3 bases from J; bases unmatched to any gene: 8. The CDR3: CASSRGTGTSGYEQYF. In DNA, the CDR3 is TGCGCCAGCAGCCGTGGAACCGGGACTAGCGGCTACGAGCAGTACTTC.

This clonotype was seen repeatedly, ten times or more. V is TRBV24-1 and J is TRBJ2-1; TRBD2 agrees at 11 bases. This CDR3 is 16 amino acids long. Germline lookup yields CDR1 KGHDR and CDR2 SFDVKD. Germline trimming cut 2 bases from V and 8 bases from J; bases unmatched to any gene: 7. For the CDR3, the DNA is TGTGCCACCAGTGATTGGAATAGCGGGAGGGGCGATGAGCAGTTCTTC. Translation: CATSDWNSGRGDEQFF.

This clonotype was detected many times. The chain joins TRBV20-1 to TRBJ2-5; D perhaps matches TRBD2 (5 bases). The CDR3 covers 13 residues. The V end was cut by 0 bases, the J end by 1 base, with 6 bases between. Germline V gene sequence: CDR1 DFQATT, CDR2 SNEGSKA (reference sequence). The DNA of the CDR3 is TGCAGTGCTAGAGAAAGCGGCCAAGAGACCCAGTACTTC. This codes for CSARESGQETQYF.

This clonotype was seen a handful of times. The J gene is TRBJ1-1, the V gene TRBV19; 9 nucleotides match TRBD1. With 4 bases clipped from V and 4 bases from J, the junction kept 4 bases outside the gene matches. This CDR3 has 14 amino acids. From germline, CDR1 is LNHDA and CDR2 SQIVND (reference sequence). CDR3 amino acids: CASSTTGGSTEAFF. The CDR3 nucleotides read TGTGCCAGTAGTACGACAGGGGGTAGCACTGAAGCTTTCTTT.

This clonotype showed up many times. The chain uses TRBV20-1 and TRBJ1-5, with D uncertain. Germline values: CDR1 DFQATT, CDR2 SNEGSKA (reference sequence). The V end was cut by 2 bases, the J end by 4 bases, with 6 bases between. This CDR3 spans 12 amino acids. CDR3 protein: CSARRLNQPQHF. Here the CDR3 DNA reads TGCAGTGCTAGACGACTGAATCAGCCCCAGCATTTT.